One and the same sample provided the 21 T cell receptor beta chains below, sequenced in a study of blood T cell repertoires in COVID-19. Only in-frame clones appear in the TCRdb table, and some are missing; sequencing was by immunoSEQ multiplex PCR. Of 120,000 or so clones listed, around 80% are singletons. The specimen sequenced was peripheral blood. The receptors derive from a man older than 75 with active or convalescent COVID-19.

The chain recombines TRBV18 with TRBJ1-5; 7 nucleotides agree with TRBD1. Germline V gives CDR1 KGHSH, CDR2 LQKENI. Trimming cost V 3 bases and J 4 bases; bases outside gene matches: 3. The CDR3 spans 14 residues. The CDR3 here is CASSPGQPNQPQHF. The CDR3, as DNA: TGTGCCAGCTCACCGGGACAGCCTAATCAGCCCCAGCATTTT.

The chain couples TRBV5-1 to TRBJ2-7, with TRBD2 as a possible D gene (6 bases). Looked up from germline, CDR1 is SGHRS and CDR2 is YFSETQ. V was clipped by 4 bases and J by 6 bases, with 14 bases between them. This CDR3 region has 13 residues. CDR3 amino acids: CASSARSGLEQYF. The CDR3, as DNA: TGCGCCAGCAGCGCTAGGTCGGGACTCGAGCAGTACTTC.

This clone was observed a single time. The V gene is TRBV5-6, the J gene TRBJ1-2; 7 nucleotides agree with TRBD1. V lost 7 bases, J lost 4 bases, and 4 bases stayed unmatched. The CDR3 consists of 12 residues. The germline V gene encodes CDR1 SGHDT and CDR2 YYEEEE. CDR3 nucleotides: TGTGCCAGCCAAAGACAGGGCTATGGCTACACCTTC. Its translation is CASQRQGYGYTF.

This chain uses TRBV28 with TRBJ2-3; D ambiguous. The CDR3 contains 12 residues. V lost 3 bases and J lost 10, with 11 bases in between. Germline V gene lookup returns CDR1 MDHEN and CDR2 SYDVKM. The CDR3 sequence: CASSLSLRSQYF. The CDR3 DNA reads TGTGCCAGCAGTTTGAGCCTCAGGTCGCAGTATTTT.

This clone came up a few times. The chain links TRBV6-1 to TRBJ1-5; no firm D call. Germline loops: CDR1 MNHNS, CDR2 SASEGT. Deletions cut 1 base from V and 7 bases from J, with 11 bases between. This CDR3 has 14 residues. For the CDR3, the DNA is TGTGCCAGCAGTGAAGGAGGGTTAAGCCAGCCCCAGCATTTT. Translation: CASSEGGLSQPQHF.

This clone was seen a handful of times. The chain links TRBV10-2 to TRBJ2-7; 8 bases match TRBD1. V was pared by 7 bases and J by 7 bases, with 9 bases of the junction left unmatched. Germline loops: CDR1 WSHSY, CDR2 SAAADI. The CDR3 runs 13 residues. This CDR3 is CASTRDRSEEQYF. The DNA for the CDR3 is TGCGCCAGCACCCGGGACAGGTCTGAGGAGCAGTACTTC.

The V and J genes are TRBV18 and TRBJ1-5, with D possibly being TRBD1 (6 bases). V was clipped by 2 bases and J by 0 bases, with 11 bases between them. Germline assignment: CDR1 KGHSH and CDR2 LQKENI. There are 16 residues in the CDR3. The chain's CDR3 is CASSPTQGTSNQPQHF. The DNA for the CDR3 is TGTGCCAGCTCACCAACTCAGGGGACTAGCAATCAGCCCCAGCATTTT.

The CDR3 is CASPNRIQNTEAFF. The DNA for the CDR3 is TGTGCCAGCCCGAACAGGATCCAGAACACTGAAGCTTTCTTT. V is TRBV28 and J is TRBJ1-1; D is perhaps TRBD1 (5 bases). CDR3 size: 14 residues. V lost 8 bases to trimming and J lost 1 base, with 14 bases between them. Per germline, CDR1 MDHEN and CDR2 SYDVKM.

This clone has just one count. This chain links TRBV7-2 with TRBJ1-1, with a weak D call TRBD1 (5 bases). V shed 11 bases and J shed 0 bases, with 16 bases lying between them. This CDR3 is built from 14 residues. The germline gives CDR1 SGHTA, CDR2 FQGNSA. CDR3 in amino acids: CASGGRGVNTEAFF. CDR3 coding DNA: TGTGCCTCGGGGGGGAGAGGGGTGAACACTGAAGCTTTCTTT.

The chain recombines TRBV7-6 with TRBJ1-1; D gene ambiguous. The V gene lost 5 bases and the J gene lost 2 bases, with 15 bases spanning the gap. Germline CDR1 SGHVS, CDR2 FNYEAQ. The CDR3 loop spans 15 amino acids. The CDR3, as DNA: TGTGCCAGCAGCCCTCAGGCCGGCCTTAACACTGAAGCTTTCTTT. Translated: CASSPQAGLNTEAFF.

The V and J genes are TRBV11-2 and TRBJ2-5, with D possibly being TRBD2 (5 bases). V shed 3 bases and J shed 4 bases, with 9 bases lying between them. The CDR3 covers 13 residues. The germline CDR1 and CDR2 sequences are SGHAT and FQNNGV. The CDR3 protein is CASSFRGLETQYF. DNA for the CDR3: TGTGCCAGCAGCTTTAGAGGGTTAGAGACCCAGTACTTC.

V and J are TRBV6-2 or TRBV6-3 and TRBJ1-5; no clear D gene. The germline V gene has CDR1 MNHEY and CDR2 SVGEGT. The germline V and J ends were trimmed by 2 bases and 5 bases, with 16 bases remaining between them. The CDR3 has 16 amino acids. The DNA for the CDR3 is TGTGCCAGCAGTTACCCAGACACCGTACTTCATCAGCCCCAGCATTTT. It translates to CASSYPDTVLHQPQHF.

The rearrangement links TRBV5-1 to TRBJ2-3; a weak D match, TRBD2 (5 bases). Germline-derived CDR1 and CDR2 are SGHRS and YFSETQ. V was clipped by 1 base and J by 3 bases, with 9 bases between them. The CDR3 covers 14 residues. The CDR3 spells CASSLPTGTDTQYF. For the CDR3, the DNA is TGCGCCAGCAGCTTGCCCACGGGAACAGATACGCAGTATTTT. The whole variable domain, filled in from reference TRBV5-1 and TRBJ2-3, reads KAGVTQTPRYLIKTRGQQVTLSCSPISGHRSVSWYQQTPGQGLQFLFEYFSETQRNKGNFPGRFSGRQFSNSRSEMNVSTLELGDSALYLCASSLPTGTDTQYFGPGTRLTVL.

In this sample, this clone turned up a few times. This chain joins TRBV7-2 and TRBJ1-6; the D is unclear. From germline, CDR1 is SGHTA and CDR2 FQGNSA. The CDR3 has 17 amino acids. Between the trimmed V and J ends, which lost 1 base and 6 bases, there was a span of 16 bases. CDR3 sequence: CASSLEPLNYGNSPLHF. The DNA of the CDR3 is TGTGCCAGCAGCTTAGAGCCCCTCAACTACGGTAATTCACCCCTCCACTTT.

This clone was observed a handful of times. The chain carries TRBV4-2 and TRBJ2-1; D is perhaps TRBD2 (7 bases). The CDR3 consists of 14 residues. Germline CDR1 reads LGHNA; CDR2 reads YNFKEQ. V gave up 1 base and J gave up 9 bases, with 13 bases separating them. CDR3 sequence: CASSQVPGGGEQFF. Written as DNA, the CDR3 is TGTGCCAGCAGCCAAGTTCCGGGGGGCGGTGAGCAGTTCTTC.

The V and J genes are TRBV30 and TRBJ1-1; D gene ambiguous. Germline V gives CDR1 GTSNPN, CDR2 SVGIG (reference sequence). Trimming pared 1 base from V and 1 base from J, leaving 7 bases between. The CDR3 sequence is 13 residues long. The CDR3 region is CAWSALKNTEAFF. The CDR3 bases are TGTGCCTGGAGTGCACTTAAGAACACTGAAGCTTTCTTT.

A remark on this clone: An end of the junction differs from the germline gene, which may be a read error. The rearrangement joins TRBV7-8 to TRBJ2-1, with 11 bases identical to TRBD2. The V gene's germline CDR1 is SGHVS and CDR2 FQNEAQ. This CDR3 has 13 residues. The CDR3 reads CASSPVLAGGPIF. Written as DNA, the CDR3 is TGTGCCAGCAGCCCGGTCTTAGCGGGGGGGCCGATCTTC.

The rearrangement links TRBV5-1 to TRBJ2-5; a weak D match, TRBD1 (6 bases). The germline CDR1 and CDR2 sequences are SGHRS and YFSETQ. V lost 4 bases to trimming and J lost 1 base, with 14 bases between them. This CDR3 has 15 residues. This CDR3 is CASSAIQGIQETQYF. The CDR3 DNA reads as TGCGCCAGCAGCGCAATACAGGGAATCCAAGAGACCCAGTACTTC.

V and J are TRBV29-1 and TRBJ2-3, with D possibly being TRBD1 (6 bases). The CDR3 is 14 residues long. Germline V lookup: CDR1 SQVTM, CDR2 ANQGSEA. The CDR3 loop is CAESGAASTDTQYF. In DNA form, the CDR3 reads TGCGCAGAATCAGGGGCCGCTAGCACAGATACGCAGTATTTT.

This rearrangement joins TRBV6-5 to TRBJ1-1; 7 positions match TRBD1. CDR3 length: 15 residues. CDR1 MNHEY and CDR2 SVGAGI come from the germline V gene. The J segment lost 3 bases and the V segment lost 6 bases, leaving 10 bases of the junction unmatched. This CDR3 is CASRGTGVGDTEAFF. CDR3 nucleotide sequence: TGTGCCAGCAGAGGAACAGGGGTTGGGGACACTGAAGCTTTCTTT.

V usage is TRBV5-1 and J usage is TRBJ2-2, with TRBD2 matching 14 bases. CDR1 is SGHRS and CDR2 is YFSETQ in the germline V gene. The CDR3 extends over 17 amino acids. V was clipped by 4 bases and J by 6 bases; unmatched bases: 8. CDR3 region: CASSPRTSGGSPGELFF. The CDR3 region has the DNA TGCGCCAGCAGCCCCCGGACTAGCGGGGGGTCGCCCGGGGAGCTGTTTTTT.